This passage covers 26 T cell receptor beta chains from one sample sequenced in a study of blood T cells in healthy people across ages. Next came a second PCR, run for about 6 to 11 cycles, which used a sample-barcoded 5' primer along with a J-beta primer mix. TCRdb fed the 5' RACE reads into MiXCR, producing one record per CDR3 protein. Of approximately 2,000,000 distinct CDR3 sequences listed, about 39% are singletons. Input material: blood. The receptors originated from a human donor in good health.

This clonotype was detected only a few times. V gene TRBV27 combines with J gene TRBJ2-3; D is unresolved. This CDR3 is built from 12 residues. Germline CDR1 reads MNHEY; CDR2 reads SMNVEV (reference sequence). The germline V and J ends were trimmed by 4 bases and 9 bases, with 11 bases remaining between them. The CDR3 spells CASSSLTNTQYF. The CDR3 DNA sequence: TGTGCCAGCAGTTCCCTGACGAACACGCAGTATTTT.

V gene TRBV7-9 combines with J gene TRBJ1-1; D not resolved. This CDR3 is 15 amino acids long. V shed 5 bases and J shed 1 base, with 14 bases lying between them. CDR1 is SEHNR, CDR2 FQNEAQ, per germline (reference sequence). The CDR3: CASSDKSRRNTEAFF. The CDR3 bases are TGTGCCAGCAGCGATAAGAGTCGTCGGAACACTGAAGCTTTCTTT.

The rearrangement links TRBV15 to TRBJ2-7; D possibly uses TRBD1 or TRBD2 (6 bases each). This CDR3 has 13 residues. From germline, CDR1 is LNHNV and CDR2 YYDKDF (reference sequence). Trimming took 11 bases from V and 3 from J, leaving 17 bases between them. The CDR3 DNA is TGTGCCCCCCTACAGGGCGGGGTCTACGAGCAGTACTTC. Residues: CAPLQGGVYEQYF. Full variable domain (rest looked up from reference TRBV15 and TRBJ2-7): DAMVIQNPRYQVTQFGKPVTLSCSQTLNHNVMYWYQQKSSQAPKLLFHYYDKDFNNEADTPDNFQSRRPNTSFCFLDIRSPGLGDTAMYLCAPLQGGVYEQYFGPGTRLTVT.

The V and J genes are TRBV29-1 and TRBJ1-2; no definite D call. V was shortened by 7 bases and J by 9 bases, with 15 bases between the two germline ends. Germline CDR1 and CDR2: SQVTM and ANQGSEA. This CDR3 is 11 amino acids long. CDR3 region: CSGSGEGRYTF. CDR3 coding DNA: TGCAGCGGCAGCGGGGAGGGCCGCTACACCTTC.

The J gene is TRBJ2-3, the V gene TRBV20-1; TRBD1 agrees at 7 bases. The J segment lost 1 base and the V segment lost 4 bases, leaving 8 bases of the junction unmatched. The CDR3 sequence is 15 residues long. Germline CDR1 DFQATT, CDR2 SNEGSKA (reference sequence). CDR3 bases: TGCAGTGCTATTGACAGGGCTGTTCGCACAGATACGCAGTATTTT. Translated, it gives CSAIDRAVRTDTQYF.

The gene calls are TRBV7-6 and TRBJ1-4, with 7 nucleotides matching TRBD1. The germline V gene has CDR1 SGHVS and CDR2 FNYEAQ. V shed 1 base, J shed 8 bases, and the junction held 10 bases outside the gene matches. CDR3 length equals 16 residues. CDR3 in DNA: TGTGCCAGCAGCTTAGAGTTAAGACAGGGTGGGGAAAAACTGTTTTTT. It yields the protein CASSLELRQGGEKLFF. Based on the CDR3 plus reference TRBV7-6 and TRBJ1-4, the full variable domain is GAGVSQSPRYKVTKRGQDVALRCDPISGHVSLYWYRQALGQGPEFLTYFNYEAQQDKSGLPNDRFSAERPEGSISTLTIQRTEQRDSAMYRCASSLELRQGGEKLFFGSGTQLSVL.

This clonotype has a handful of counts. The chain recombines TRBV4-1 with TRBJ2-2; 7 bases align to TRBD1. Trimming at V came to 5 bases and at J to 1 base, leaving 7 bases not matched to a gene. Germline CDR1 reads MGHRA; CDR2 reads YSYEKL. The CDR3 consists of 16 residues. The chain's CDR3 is CASSTTTGKNTGELFF. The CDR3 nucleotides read TGCGCCAGCAGCACCACGACAGGGAAGAACACCGGGGAGCTGTTTTTT.

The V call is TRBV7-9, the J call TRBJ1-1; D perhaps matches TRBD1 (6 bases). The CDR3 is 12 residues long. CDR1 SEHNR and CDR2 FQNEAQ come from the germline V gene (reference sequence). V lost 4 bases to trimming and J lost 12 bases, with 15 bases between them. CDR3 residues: CASSSGQPGTFF. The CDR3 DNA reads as TGTGCCAGCAGCTCTGGACAGCCGGGGACTTTCTTT.

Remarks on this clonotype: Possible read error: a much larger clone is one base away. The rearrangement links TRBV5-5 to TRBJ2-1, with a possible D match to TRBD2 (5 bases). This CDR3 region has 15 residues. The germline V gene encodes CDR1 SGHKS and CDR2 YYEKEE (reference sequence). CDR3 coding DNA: TGTGTCAGCATCGTACATGGCGGGTCCTACAATGAGCAGTTCTTC. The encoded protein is CVSIVHGGSYNEQFF.

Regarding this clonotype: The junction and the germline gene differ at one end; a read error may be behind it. DNA for the CDR3: TGTGTCAGCAGTCGGGAGGGCAGCTATGGCTACACCTTC. Its protein is CVSSREGSYGYTF. The chain employs TRBV7-9 and TRBJ1-2; D is unresolved. The CDR3 contains 13 residues. Looked up from germline, CDR1 is SEHNR and CDR2 is FQNEAQ (reference sequence).

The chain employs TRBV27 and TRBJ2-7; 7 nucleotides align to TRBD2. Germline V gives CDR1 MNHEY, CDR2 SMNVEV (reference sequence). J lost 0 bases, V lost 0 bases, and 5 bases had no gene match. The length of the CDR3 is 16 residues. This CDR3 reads CASSLSSGRSSYEQYF. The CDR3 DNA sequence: TGTGCCAGCAGTTTATCGTCCGGGAGGAGCTCCTACGAGCAGTACTTC.

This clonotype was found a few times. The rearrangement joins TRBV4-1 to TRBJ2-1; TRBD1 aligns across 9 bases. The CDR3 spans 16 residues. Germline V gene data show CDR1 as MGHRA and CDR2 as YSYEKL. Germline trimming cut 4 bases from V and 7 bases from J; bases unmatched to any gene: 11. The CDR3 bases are TGCGCCAGCAGCCCTACACTAAGACAGGGGGGGAATGAGCAGTTCTTC. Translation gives CASSPTLRQGGNEQFF.

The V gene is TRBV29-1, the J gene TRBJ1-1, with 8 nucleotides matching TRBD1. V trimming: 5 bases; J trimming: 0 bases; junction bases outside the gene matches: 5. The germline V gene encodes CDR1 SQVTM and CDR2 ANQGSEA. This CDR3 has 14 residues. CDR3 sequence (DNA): TGCAGCGTTAGTCGGACAGGGCTGAACACTGAAGCTTTCTTT. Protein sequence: CSVSRTGLNTEAFF. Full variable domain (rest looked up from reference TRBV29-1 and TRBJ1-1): SAVISQKPSRDICQRGTSLTIQCQVDSQVTMMFWYRQQPGQSLTLIATANQGSEATYESGFVIDKFPISRPNLTFSTLTVSNMSPEDSSIYLCSVSRTGLNTEAFFGQGTRLTVV.

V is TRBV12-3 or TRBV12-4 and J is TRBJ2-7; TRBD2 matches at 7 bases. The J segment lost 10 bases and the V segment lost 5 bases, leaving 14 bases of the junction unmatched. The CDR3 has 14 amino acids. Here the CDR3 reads CASSLAGTKEIQYF. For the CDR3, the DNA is TGTGCCAGCAGTCTCGCCGGGACTAAAGAGATCCAGTACTTC.

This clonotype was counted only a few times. The CDR3 coding sequence is TGTGCCAGCACTCCGGGGGGAGCAGGGAGGTCACCCCTCCACTTT. It codes for CASTPGGAGRSPLHF. The genes are TRBV27 and TRBJ1-6; weak D call: TRBD1 (5 bases). V was pared by 7 bases and J by 10 bases, with 20 bases between. The germline CDR1 and CDR2 sequences are MNHEY and SMNVEV (reference sequence). This CDR3 is built from 15 residues.

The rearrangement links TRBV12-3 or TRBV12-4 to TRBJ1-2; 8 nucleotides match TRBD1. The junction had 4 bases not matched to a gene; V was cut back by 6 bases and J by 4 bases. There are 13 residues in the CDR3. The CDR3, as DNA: TGTGCCAGCAGCAGACAGGGGAGCTATGGCTACACCTTC. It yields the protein CASSRQGSYGYTF.

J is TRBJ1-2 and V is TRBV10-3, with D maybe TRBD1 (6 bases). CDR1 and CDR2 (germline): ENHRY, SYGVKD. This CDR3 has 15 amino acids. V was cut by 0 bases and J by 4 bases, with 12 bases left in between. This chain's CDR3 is CAISESGGGAYGYTF. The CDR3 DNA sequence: TGTGCCATCAGTGAGTCCGGGGGGGGCGCCTATGGCTACACCTTC.

The CDR3 spells CASSLHGTQYF. CDR3 DNA sequence: TGTGCCAGCAGCCTGCATGGTACGCAGTATTTT. This sequence joins TRBV13 and TRBJ2-3; D is ambiguous. Germline CDR1 reads PRHDT; CDR2 reads FYEKMQ (reference sequence). The CDR3 consists of 11 residues. Trimming left V 5 bases short and J 8 bases short, with 8 bases between.

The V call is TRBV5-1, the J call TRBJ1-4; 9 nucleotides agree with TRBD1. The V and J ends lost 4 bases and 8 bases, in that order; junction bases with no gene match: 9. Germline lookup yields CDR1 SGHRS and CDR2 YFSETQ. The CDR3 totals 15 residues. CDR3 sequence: CASSEQGAAREKLFF. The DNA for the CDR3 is TGCGCCAGCAGCGAACAGGGGGCGGCGAGGGAAAAACTGTTTTTT.

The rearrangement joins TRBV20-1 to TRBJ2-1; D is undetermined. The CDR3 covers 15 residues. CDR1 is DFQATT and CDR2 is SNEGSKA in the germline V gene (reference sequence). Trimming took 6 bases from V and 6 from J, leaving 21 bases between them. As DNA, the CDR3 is TGCAGTGCCCTCGCCAGAGGAGTCCCAAGCAATGAGCAGTTCTTC. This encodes CSALARGVPSNEQFF.

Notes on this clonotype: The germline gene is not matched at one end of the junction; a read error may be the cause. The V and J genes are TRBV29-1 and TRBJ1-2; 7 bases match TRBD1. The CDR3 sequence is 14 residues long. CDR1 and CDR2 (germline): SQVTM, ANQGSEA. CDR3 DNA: TGCAGCGTTTCTCGACAGGGACCCAACTATGGTTACACCTTC. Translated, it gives CSVSRQGPNYGYTF. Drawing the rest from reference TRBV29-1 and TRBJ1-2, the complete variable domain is SAVISQKPSRDICQRGTSLTIQCQVDSQVTMMFWYRQQPGQSLTLIATANQGSEATYESGFVIDKFPISRPNLTFSTLTVSNMSPEDSSIYLCSVSRQGPNYGYTFGSGTRLTVV.

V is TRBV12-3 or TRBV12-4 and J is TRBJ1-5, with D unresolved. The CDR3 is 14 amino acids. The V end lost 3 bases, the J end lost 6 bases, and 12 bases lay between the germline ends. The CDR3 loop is CASSFWGGGQPQHF. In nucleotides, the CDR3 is TGTGCCAGCAGTTTTTGGGGAGGAGGTCAGCCCCAGCATTTT.

The CDR3 DNA reads as TGCGCCAGCAGCTTGGAAGGACTCCCGGCTCTCGGTGAGCAGTACTTC. Protein sequence: CASSLEGLPALGEQYF. J is TRBJ2-5 and V is TRBV5-1, with a possible D match to TRBD2 (5 bases). In germline, CDR1 is SGHRS, CDR2 YFSETQ. There are 16 residues in the CDR3. V was trimmed by 0 bases and J by 11 bases, leaving 23 bases between them.

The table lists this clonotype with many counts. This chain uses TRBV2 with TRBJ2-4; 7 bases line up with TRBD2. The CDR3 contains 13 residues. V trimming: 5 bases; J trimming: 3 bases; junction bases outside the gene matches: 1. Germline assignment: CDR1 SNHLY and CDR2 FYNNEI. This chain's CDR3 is CASSWEGKNIQYF. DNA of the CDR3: TGTGCCAGCAGTTGGGAGGGCAAAAACATTCAGTACTTC. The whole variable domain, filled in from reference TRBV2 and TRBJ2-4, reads EPEVTQTPSHQVTQMGQEVILRCVPISNHLYFYWYRQILGQKVEFLVSFYNNEISEKSEIFDDQFSVERPDGSNFTLKIRSTKLEDSAMYFCASSWEGKNIQYFGAGTRLSVL.

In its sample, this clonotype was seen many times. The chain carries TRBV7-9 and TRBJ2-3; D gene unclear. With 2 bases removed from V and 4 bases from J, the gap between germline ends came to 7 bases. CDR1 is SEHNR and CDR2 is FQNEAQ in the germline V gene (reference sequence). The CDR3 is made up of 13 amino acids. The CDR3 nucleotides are TGTGCCAGCAGCTTAAGCCAAGCAGATACGCAGTATTTT. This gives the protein CASSLSQADTQYF.

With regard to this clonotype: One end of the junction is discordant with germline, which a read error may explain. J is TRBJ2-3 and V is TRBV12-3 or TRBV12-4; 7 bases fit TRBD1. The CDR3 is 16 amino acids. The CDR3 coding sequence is TGTGCCAGCAATTTAAGGATAGGGGGCGCGACGGATACGCAGTATTTT. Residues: CASNLRIGGATDTQYF.